This is a list of T cell receptor beta chains from one sample in a study of blood T cell repertoires in COVID-19. Profiling relied on immunoSEQ multiplex PCR, and the TCRdb table lists in-frame clones only, not all of them. The data hold more than 95,000 clones, with 85% observed a single time. Sequencing was carried out using peripheral blood. These receptors were obtained from a man at least 80 years old with active or convalescent COVID-19. CDR3s include the opening cysteine and the closing phenylalanine or tryptophan. The D gene is left open where the match is weak. A row's size may be missing; if present it is once, few, many or a size class.

j_call d_call v_call clone_size cdr3_aa cdr3_nt
TRBJ2-7 TRBD1 TRBV19 . CASPPGTGNSYEQYF TGTGCCAGTCCCCCTGGGACAGGGAATAGCTACGAGCAGTACTTC
TRBJ2-1 TRBD2 TRBV5-4 . CASSYKTGTRRYNEQFF TGTGCCAGCAGCTATAAAACCGGGACTAGACGCTACAATGAGCAGTTCTTC
TRBJ1-2 . TRBV30 . CAWSEYVSGDYGYTF TGTGCCTGGAGTGAATATGTTTCAGGGGACTATGGCTACACCTTC
TRBJ2-3 . TRBV19 . CASEGVTDTQYF TGTGCCAGTGAAGGAGTCACAGATACGCAGTATTTT
TRBJ2-5 TRBD2 TRBV7-9 . CASSLGVAGTSGRKETQYF TGTGCCAGCAGCTTAGGGGTTGCGGGGACTAGCGGGAGGAAAGAGACCCAGTACTTC
TRBJ2-1 . TRBV4-3 . CASSQDQEASYYNGQFF TGCGCCAGCAGCCAAGATCAAGAAGCGTCATACTACAATGGGCAGTTCTTC
TRBJ2-2 TRBD1 TRBV24-1 . CATRQGASNTGELFF TGTGCCACCAGACAGGGGGCCTCGAACACCGGGGAGCTGTTTTTT
TRBJ2-1 . TRBV7-6 . CASSPDNEQFF TGTGCCAGCAGCCCAGACAATGAGCAGTTCTTC
TRBJ2-7 TRBD2 TRBV5-1 . CASSGLAGGTSYEQYF TGCGCCAGCAGCGGTCTAGCGGGGGGAACTTCCTACGAGCAGTACTTC
TRBJ1-5 . TRBV7-2 . CASSLPSGIGNQPQHF TGTGCCAGCAGCTTACCGTCGGGGATAGGCAATCAGCCCCAGCATTTT
TRBJ2-3 TRBD2 TRBV6-2/TRBV6-3 . CASSYHRLSSGGTTDTQYF TGTGCCAGCAGTTACCACAGACTATCTAGCGGGGGTACGACAGATACGCAGTATTTT
TRBJ2-6 TRBD2 TRBV6-1 . CASSARGGARSGANVLTF TGTGCCAGCAGTGCCCGCGGGGGGGCTCGCTCTGGGGCCAACGTCCTGACTTTC
TRBJ2-5 . TRBV20-1 once CSANHERTQYF TGCAGTGCTAACCACGAGAGAACCCAGTACTTC
TRBJ2-7 TRBD1 TRBV19 . CASKPLTGGEIEQYF TGTGCCAGCAAACCTCTGACAGGGGGCGAAATCGAGCAGTACTTC
TRBJ2-1 TRBD2 TRBV3-1/TRBV3-2 . CASSPGLAGGVWNEQFF TGTGCCAGCAGTCCCGGGCTAGCGGGGGGGGTTTGGAATGAGCAGTTCTTC
TRBJ1-4 TRBD1 TRBV19 . CASTRDRGRPELFF TGTGCCAGTACCCGGGACAGGGGGCGACCCGAACTGTTTTTT
TRBJ2-3 TRBD2 TRBV5-4 once CASSRYSGGFTDTQYF TGTGCCAGCAGCCGTTATAGCGGGGGGTTTACAGATACGCAGTATTTT
TRBJ2-5 . TRBV4-1 few CASSQDLLRETQYF TGCGCCAGCAGCCAAGATTTACTCCGGGAGACCCAGTACTTC
TRBJ1-3 . TRBV30 . CAAESGTGNTIYF TGTGCCGCCGAGAGTGGTACCGGAAACACCATATATTTT
TRBJ1-2 . TRBV3-1/TRBV3-2 . CASSLTGSIAGYTF TGTGCCAGCAGCCTGACAGGCTCAATTGCTGGCTACACCTTC
TRBJ1-4 . TRBV6-5 . CASQTGWNEKLFF TGTGCCAGTCAAACAGGGTGGAATGAAAAACTGTTTTTT
TRBJ2-7 TRBD1 TRBV6-1 . CASSESTGAFYEQYF TGTGCCAGCAGTGAGTCGACAGGGGCCTTCTACGAGCAGTACTTC
TRBJ1-3 . TRBV14 . CASSQDLGPGGGNTIYF TGTGCCAGCAGCCAAGATCTGGGTCCCGGGGGTGGAAACACCATATATTTT
TRBJ1-5 TRBD1 TRBV3-1/TRBV3-2 . CASSQDGQGYQPQHF TGTGCCAGCAGCCAAGACGGACAGGGATATCAGCCCCAGCATTTT
TRBJ1-4 . TRBV29-1 . CSVAATTNEKLFF TGCAGCGTCGCAGCGACAACTAATGAAAAACTGTTTTTT
TRBJ2-1 . TRBV14 large CASSHTRESRNEQFF TGTGCCAGCAGCCATACTAGGGAAAGCAGAAATGAGCAGTTCTTC
TRBJ1-5 . TRBV10-1 . CASSESNLVAGQGNQPQHF TGCGCCAGCAGTGAGTCGAACTTGGTGGCAGGGCAAGGCAATCAGCCCCAGCATTTT
TRBJ1-1 TRBD1 TRBV20-1 . CSASAGGNLRTEAFF TGCAGTGCTAGTGCAGGGGGCAACTTGAGAACTGAAGCTTTCTTT
TRBJ2-1 TRBD1 TRBV5-4 . CASSWTGGGYNEQFF TGTGCCAGCAGTTGGACAGGGGGCGGGTACAATGAGCAGTTCTTC
TRBJ2-3 TRBD2 TRBV7-2 once CASSSRLAGGLTQYF TGTGCCAGCAGCTCCAGACTAGCGGGAGGGCTAACGCAGTATTTT
TRBJ2-7 . TRBV29-1 . CSVGNREGEQYF TGCAGCGTTGGAAACAGGGAAGGCGAGCAGTACTTC
TRBJ2-3 . TRBV10-1 few CASRWSRGKDTQYF TGCGCCAGCAGATGGAGCCGGGGGAAAGATACGCAGTATTTT
TRBJ1-1 . TRBV2 . CASSVPVMNTEAFF TGTGCCAGCAGTGTGCCGGTGATGAACACTGAAGCTTTCTTT
TRBJ2-1 TRBD2 TRBV6-4 few CASSNQAGGGYNEQFF TGTGCCAGCAGTAACCAAGCGGGAGGGGGCTACAATGAGCAGTTCTTC
TRBJ1-5 . TRBV7-2 few CASSLLRESNQPQHF TGTGCCAGCAGCTTACTCCGGGAGAGCAATCAGCCCCAGCATTTT
TRBJ2-7 . TRBV2 . CASSHRGHSYEQYF TGTGCCAGCAGCCATAGGGGACATTCCTACGAGCAGTACTTC
TRBJ2-3 TRBD2 TRBV7-2 . CASSLVGSGGYTDTQYF TGTGCCAGCAGCTTAGTAGGTAGCGGGGGGTACACAGATACGCAGTATTTT
TRBJ2-3 . TRBV3-1/TRBV3-2 once CASSQGGTQGTDTQYF TGTGCCAGCAGCCAAGGGGGGACACAGGGCACAGATACGCAGTATTTT
TRBJ2-1 . TRBV11-2 . CASSLGAGTLYNEQFF TGTGCCAGCAGCTTAGGGGCAGGGACTTTATACAATGAGCAGTTCTTC
TRBJ2-5 . TRBV30 . CAWRNYETQYF TGTGCCTGGAGGAACTATGAGACCCAGTACTTC
TRBJ1-2 . TRBV30 . CAWSLPGQPYGGYTF TGTGCCTGGAGTCTCCCCGGACAGCCCTATGGCGGCTACACCTTC
TRBJ2-3 TRBD2 TRBV4-2 . CASSQDLGRGGIDTQYF TGTGCCAGCAGCCAAGATCTCGGGCGGGGGGGCATTGATACGCAGTATTTT
TRBJ1-2 . TRBV30 once CAWSTGRPNYGYTF TGTGCCTGGAGTACAGGGCGTCCTAACTATGGCTACACCTTC
TRBJ2-5 . TRBV29-1 once CSASFGGRETQYF TGCAGCGCGTCTTTCGGGGGACGCGAGACCCAGTACTTC
TRBJ2-5 . TRBV7-2 . CASSLSGVQETQYF TGTGCCAGCAGCTTATCGGGGGTCCAAGAGACCCAGTACTTC
TRBJ1-2 . TRBV21-1 . CASSKGDRIASGYTF TGTGCCAGCAGCAAGGGAGACAGGATCGCGAGTGGCTACACCTTC
TRBJ2-3 TRBD2 TRBV30 . CAWRAGGSTDTQYF TGTGCCTGGAGGGCGGGAGGTTCCACAGATACGCAGTATTTT
TRBJ2-7 . TRBV7-9 . CASSQGSEPYEQYF TGTGCCAGCAGCCAAGGCAGCGAACCCTACGAGCAGTACTTC
TRBJ1-5 . TRBV2 few CASSDVVGQPQHF TGTGCCAGCAGTGATGTGGTCGGTCAGCCCCAGCATTTT
TRBJ2-1 TRBD1 TRBV19 . CASSPRPGQGAYNEQFF TGTGCCAGTAGTCCCCGCCCCGGACAGGGCGCCTACAATGAGCAGTTCTTC
TRBJ2-3 . TRBV12-5 once CASGLDREDTQYF TGTGCTAGTGGTTTGGACAGGGAAGATACGCAGTATTTT
TRBJ2-7 TRBD2 TRBV6-6 once CASTEGGSGGIEQYF TGTGCCAGCACCGAGGGTGGTAGCGGGGGTATCGAGCAGTACTTC
TRBJ2-7 . TRBV18 . CASSPPTAYEQYF TGTGCCAGCTCACCCCCCACAGCTTACGAGCAGTACTTC
TRBJ1-1 . TRBV5-1 . CASSLDGASNTEAFF TGCGCCAGCAGCTTGGACGGAGCCTCGAACACTGAAGCTTTCTTT